Presented here are 24 T cell receptor beta chains from one specimen sequenced in a study of response to subunit inactivated influenza vaccine. Each CDR3 protein gets one entry after TCRdb re-called the RT-PCR reads with MiXCR. Altogether about 650,000 distinct CDR3 sequences are present, 11% to 15% being singletons, with the ten largest covering approximately 7.6%. Sequencing was performed on PBMCs from blood, taken approximately 15 days before vaccination. The receptor set was obtained from a middle-aged man who received an inactivated influenza vaccine.

This clonotype has a count of ten or more. This chain uses TRBV20-1 with TRBJ1-5; no clear D. The CDR3 totals 14 residues. The ends were cut back, 6 bases at V and 4 bases at J, with 16 bases in the middle. Germline loops: CDR1 DFQATT, CDR2 SNEGSKA (reference sequence). CDR3 sequence: CSASSGRLNQPQHF. CDR3 nucleotide sequence: TGCAGTGCATCGTCTGGGAGGTTAAATCAGCCCCAGCATTTT.

This clonotype was detected only a few times. V gene TRBV20-1 combines with J gene TRBJ1-1; 11 bases match TRBD1. The CDR3 spans 15 residues. The J segment lost 6 bases and the V segment lost 5 bases, leaving 11 bases of the junction unmatched. CDR1 is DFQATT and CDR2 is SNEGSKA in the germline V gene (reference sequence). Written as DNA, the CDR3 is TGCAGTGCTCGGGACAGGGGGTCCGTGAAGGCTGAAGCTTTCTTT. Its translation is CSARDRGSVKAEAFF.

The V and J genes are TRBV11-2 and TRBJ2-7, with unresolved D. This CDR3 has 14 amino acids. The V end lost 1 base, the J end lost 5 bases, and 12 bases lay between the germline ends. Per germline, CDR1 SGHAT and CDR2 FQNNGV. The CDR3 loop is CASSLGPGQDEQYF. CDR3 bases: TGTGCCAGCAGCTTAGGGCCGGGCCAGGACGAGCAGTACTTC.

There are a few counts of this clonotype. The CDR3 region has the DNA TGTGCCAGCAGTCTACGGGGACTAGCGGGCCCACTTTACGGCTCCTACAATGAGCAGTTCTTC. This translates into CASSLRGLAGPLYGSYNEQFF. This chain links TRBV27 with TRBJ2-1; 12 nucleotides agree with TRBD2. Germline trimming cut 5 bases from V and 0 bases from J; bases unmatched to any gene: 17. There are 21 residues in the CDR3. CDR1 MNHEY and CDR2 SMNVEV come from the germline V gene (reference sequence).

The chain joins TRBV15 to TRBJ2-3; 10 nucleotides agree with TRBD2. The CDR3 runs 20 residues. CDR1 LNHNV and CDR2 YYDKDF come from the germline V gene (reference sequence). The V and J ends lost 2 bases and 2 bases, in that order; junction bases with no gene match: 16. The CDR3 DNA reads as TGTGCCACCAGCAGAATTAGCGGGAGGCCGGGAGTTCCTGCCACAGATACGCAGTATTTT. It is translated as CATSRISGRPGVPATDTQYF.

This clonotype was observed a handful of times. The chain links TRBV12-3 or TRBV12-4 to TRBJ1-3; D uncertain. Trimming left V 8 bases short and J 0 bases short, with 5 bases between. The CDR3 is made up of 12 amino acids. CDR3 protein: CASGDSGNTIYF. CDR3 sequence (DNA): TGTGCCAGCGGGGACTCTGGAAACACCATATATTTT.

This clonotype appeared a few times. The gene calls are TRBV27 and TRBJ2-5; D is unclear. The CDR3 totals 14 residues. Trimming cost V 2 bases and J 5 bases, with 12 bases left between them. The germline V gene has CDR1 MNHEY and CDR2 SMNVEV (reference sequence). This CDR3 is CASSLHSVTETQYF. The CDR3 DNA sequence: TGTGCCAGCAGTTTACATAGTGTAACTGAGACCCAGTACTTC.

This clonotype was seen ten or more times. This sequence joins TRBV9 and TRBJ1-4, with D tentatively TRBD1 (5 bases). In germline, CDR1 is SGDLS, CDR2 YYNGEE. V was shortened by 3 bases and J by 4 bases, with 16 bases between the two germline ends. This CDR3 comprises 16 residues. For the CDR3, the DNA is TGTGCCAGCAGCGCCGGGACGGTTGCCGATAATGAAAAACTGTTTTTT. Protein product: CASSAGTVADNEKLFF.

This clonotype was detected ten times or more. The rearrangement links TRBV7-8 to TRBJ1-3, with unresolved D. CDR1 SGHVS and CDR2 FQNEAQ come from the germline V gene. This CDR3 has 13 amino acids. The V gene lost 2 bases and the J gene lost 4 bases, with 6 bases spanning the gap. The chain's CDR3 is CASSLSGGNTIYF. Here the CDR3 DNA reads TGTGCCAGCAGCTTATCGGGGGGAAACACCATATATTTT.

The rearrangement links TRBV12-3 or TRBV12-4 to TRBJ2-1, with 14 bases aligning to TRBD2. This CDR3 has 22 amino acids. With V trimmed by 2 bases and J by 1 base, 16 bases remained unmatched. CDR3 bases: TGTGCCAGCAGTTTAAGAATTAGGCGCGTGGGACTAGCGGGGGCATCCTACAATGAGCAGTTCTTC. Translated, it gives CASSLRIRRVGLAGASYNEQFF.

This clonotype was counted between two and nine times. The V call is TRBV12-3 or TRBV12-4, the J call TRBJ1-2, with D unresolved. The germline V and J ends were trimmed by 2 bases and 3 bases, with 7 bases remaining between them. The CDR3 has 13 amino acids. The CDR3 here is CASSLNRHYGYTF. The CDR3 DNA follows: TGTGCCAGCAGTTTAAACCGTCACTATGGCTACACCTTC.

The sample holds a few counts of this clonotype. The V and J genes are TRBV20-1 and TRBJ2-7; 7 nucleotides align to TRBD1. V gave up 3 bases and J gave up 2 bases; unmatched junction bases: 7. CDR1 and CDR2 from the germline V gene are DFQATT and SNEGSKA (reference sequence). The CDR3 covers 14 residues. CDR3 protein: CSARRPGTAYEQYF. In DNA, the CDR3 is TGCAGTGCTAGGAGACCCGGGACAGCCTACGAGCAGTACTTC.

This clonotype was seen a handful of times. The chain uses TRBV20-1 and TRBJ2-7; TRBD1 might be the D (6 bases). The V gene lost 5 bases and the J gene lost 1 base, with 9 bases spanning the gap. The CDR3 covers 12 residues. CDR1 is DFQATT and CDR2 is SNEGSKA in the germline V gene (reference sequence). The CDR3 nucleotides are TGCAGTGCTGAAGACAGGTCCTACGAGCAGTACTTC. This sequence encodes CSAEDRSYEQYF.

This clonotype was detected a few times. The chain couples TRBV7-2 to TRBJ2-7; D might be TRBD2 (5 bases). Trimming removed 5 bases from V and 5 bases from J, with 13 bases in between. This CDR3 is built from 13 residues. Germline V gene data show CDR1 as SGHTA and CDR2 as FQGNSA. The CDR3 spells CASSPGVWDEQYF. The CDR3, as DNA: TGTGCCAGCAGCCCCGGGGTCTGGGACGAGCAGTACTTC.

A few counts support this clonotype. V usage is TRBV11-2 and J usage is TRBJ2-7, with 11 bases identical to TRBD1. CDR3 length: 20 residues. V lost 5 bases, J lost 1 base, and 19 bases stayed unmatched. Germline CDR1 is SGHAT and CDR2 is FQNNGV. The CDR3 DNA reads TGTGCCAGCAGCCTGACGCTTACCATGGCCGGGACAGGGGGGTCCTACGAGCAGTACTTC. Amino acids: CASSLTLTMAGTGGSYEQYF.

This clonotype has just a few counts. The chain combines TRBV4-2 with TRBJ2-1; D is possibly TRBD1 or TRBD2 (5 bases each). The V end was cut by 1 base, the J end by 4 bases, with 8 bases between. Germline V gives CDR1 LGHNA, CDR2 YNFKEQ. This CDR3 is 14 amino acids long. CDR3: CASSQGGLYNEQFF. CDR3 coding DNA: TGTGCCAGCAGCCAAGGGGGGTTATACAATGAGCAGTTCTTC.

This CDR3 is CASTPLGGNTGELFF. Written as DNA, the CDR3 is TGTGCCAGCACCCCATTAGGGGGTAACACCGGGGAGCTGTTTTTT. V is TRBV12-3 or TRBV12-4 and J is TRBJ2-2; D possibly corresponds to TRBD1 (6 bases). This CDR3 contains 15 residues. Trimming pared 7 bases from V and 2 bases from J, leaving 14 bases between.

Of note for this clonotype: A much larger clone differs from this one at a single base, so this may be a read error. The V gene is TRBV7-2, the J gene TRBJ2-5; a weak D match, TRBD2 (6 bases). This CDR3 region has 15 residues. The germline CDR1 and CDR2 sequences are SGHTA and FQGNSA. CDR3: CVSSYGLKIQETQYF. The CDR3 DNA is TGTGTCAGCAGCTACGGACTAAAGATACAAGAGACCCAGTACTTC. The complete variable domain, with remaining parts taken from reference TRBV7-2 and TRBJ2-5, reads GAGVSQSPSNKVTEKGKDVELRCDPISGHTALYWYRQSLGQGLEFLIYFQGNSAPDKSGLPSDRFSAERTGGSVSTLTIQRTQQEDSAVYLCVSSYGLKIQETQYFGPGTRLLVL.

The chain links TRBV4-2 to TRBJ1-6; D remains ambiguous. Germline V lookup: CDR1 LGHNA, CDR2 YNFKEQ. With 2 bases removed from V and 8 bases from J, the gap between germline ends came to 7 bases. This CDR3 is built from 13 residues. The CDR3 here is CASSQQGDSPLHF. The CDR3, as DNA: TGTGCCAGCAGCCAACAAGGAGATTCACCCCTCCACTTT.

The CDR3 reads CASSLNGQLNYGYTF. The CDR3 bases are TGTGCCAGCAGTTTAAACGGACAGTTGAACTATGGCTACACCTTC. The V gene is TRBV27, the J gene TRBJ1-2; TRBD1 is a possible D gene (6 bases). The V end was cut by 2 bases, the J end by 2 bases, with 12 bases between. The CDR3 totals 15 residues. CDR1 and CDR2 (germline): MNHEY, SMNVEV (reference sequence).

This clonotype showed up just a few times. The chain employs TRBV6-2 or TRBV6-3 and TRBJ2-3, with 9 positions matching TRBD2. CDR1 and CDR2 (germline): MNHEY, SVGEGT. This CDR3 comprises 14 residues. Germline trimming cut 6 bases from V and 3 bases from J; bases unmatched to any gene: 4. Here the CDR3 reads CASRKSGGTDTQYF. The CDR3, as DNA: TGTGCCAGCAGAAAAAGCGGGGGGACAGATACGCAGTATTTT.

This clonotype was detected ten times or more. This chain joins TRBV10-3 and TRBJ2-7; D is tentatively TRBD1 or TRBD2 (5 bases each). Germline V lookup: CDR1 ENHRY, CDR2 SYGVKD. With 4 bases removed from V and 3 bases from J, the gap between germline ends came to 10 bases. The CDR3 runs to 13 residues. Here the CDR3 DNA reads TGTGCCATCAGTGGGGACGGAGGCTACGAGCAGTACTTC. Its translation is CAISGDGGYEQYF.

This clonotype was observed a few times. This chain links TRBV4-3 with TRBJ2-1; D gene unclear. Trimming pared 1 base from V and 5 bases from J, leaving 12 bases between. This CDR3 is built from 15 residues. The germline gives CDR1 LGHNA, CDR2 YSLEER. The CDR3 DNA sequence: TGCGCCAGCAGCCAAGCATCCGGGTTTAACAATGAGCAGTTCTTC. Translated, it gives CASSQASGFNNEQFF.

CDR3 region: CASSPLVGQMIQETQYF. CDR3 bases: TGTGCCAGCTCACCACTGGTTGGGCAGATGATACAAGAGACCCAGTACTTC. The V gene is TRBV18, the J gene TRBJ2-5; D gene ambiguous. The CDR3 is 17 residues long. Trimming stripped 1 base from V and 2 bases from J, with 17 bases between. Germline CDR1 is KGHSH and CDR2 is LQKENI. Using reference TRBV18 and TRBJ2-5 for the parts outside the CDR3, the full variable domain is NAGVMQNPRHLVRRRGQEARLRCSPMKGHSHVYWYRQLPEEGLKFMVYLQKENIIDESGMPKERFSAEFPKEGPSILRIQQVVRGDSAAYFCASSPLVGQMIQETQYFGPGTRLLVL.